The 2 T cell receptor beta chains presented below share a single source sample, sequenced in a study of T cell responses to AZD1222 COVID-19 vaccine. Assay used: immunoSEQ multiplex PCR; TCRdb lists only in-frame clones, some missing. The table lists approximately 150,000 clones, less than 95% of them singletons. Sequencing was performed on peripheral blood, taken on day 0 of AZD1222 vaccination. Source of these receptors: an adult in good health.

The V call is TRBV5-1, the J call TRBJ2-1; possible D gene TRBD1, 5 bases. The CDR3 is made up of 13 amino acids. V lost 3 bases to trimming and J lost 7 bases, with 11 bases between them. Germline V gene sequence: CDR1 SGHRS, CDR2 YFSETQ. CDR3 amino acids: CASSWAGSNEQFF. For the CDR3, the DNA is TGCGCCAGCAGCTGGGCAGGGTCGAATGAGCAGTTCTTC.

The chain couples TRBV9 to TRBJ2-3, with D possibly called TRBD1 or TRBD2 (5 bases each). The V and J ends lost 0 bases and 9 bases respectively, with 11 bases between them. Germline V gene sequence: CDR1 SGDLS, CDR2 YYNGEE. The CDR3 totals 13 residues. Here the CDR3 DNA reads TGTGCCAGCAGCGTAGAGGCCCGGGACACGCAGTATTTT. Translated: CASSVEARDTQYF.